The source of this T cell receptor (beta chain) is a study of cytomegalovirus exposure and HLA in healthy donors (dated 2017 in TCRdb). Background for the entire study: In an earlier analysis of fewer than 750 of the donors, 276 Gb of sequence data and approximately 120 million unique TCR beta sequences from some 170 million T cells were reported. An early release covering about 600 HLA-typed donors comprised around 300 gigabases of sequencing data and about 90 million unique TCR sequences. Of the 300 to 500 genotyped donors, 65% to 90% were placed in the genetic ancestry cluster associated with self-reported Caucasian donors. The study aimed to test whether signatures of past pathogen exposure could be identified by cataloging public T cell receptors. The T cell repertoires of several hundred subjects were profiled by immunosequencing and related to cytomegalovirus serostatus. A separate validation cohort of more than 100 different subjects was used in addition to the roughly 700-subject first cohort. High-throughput TCR immunosequencing, statistical association of individual TCRs with disease status, and machine learning were combined to predict cytomegalovirus infection status. In a later analysis, previously published TCR beta repertoires from fewer than 750 donors were re-analyzed and high-resolution HLA genotyping was added so that TCR occurrence patterns could be studied. In the later analysis, no new phenotypic data were used to find candidate immune exposures; instead, reliance was placed on TCR beta sequences and their occurrence across donors. To decide whether each TCR beta V gene segment behaved as functional or pseudogenic, an earlier analysis of some 600 of the donors relied on high-throughput TCR beta sequencing. Donor age, sex, ethnicity and CMV serostatus were compiled together with the repertoire data. A later genetic analysis used genome-wide SNP genotypes for about 60% of the 666 donors, treating that subset as a discovery cohort. All discovery cohort repertoires had been generated on a single sequencing platform. HLA typing covered class I and class II loci at four-digit resolution. Typing coverage differed by locus: A, B, C, DRB1 and DQB1 were typed in about 629-640 donors, DQA1 in roughly 510, DPA1 in 600 to 610, and DPB1 in 472. Roughly five DR-DQ haplotypes were handled as single units for association and clustering, since linkage in the cohort was strong. Among about 390 genotyped donors of the cohort, an average of around 240,000 unique TCR beta nucleotide sequences were sequenced per donor, roughly a sixth of them non-productive. Paper-wide results and their limitations: Assigning TCR associations to individual alleles was difficult when HLA alleles, especially DR and DQ, strongly co-occurred. According to a later genetic analysis, donors in an Asian-associated ancestry cluster had fewer N-insertions in productive TCRs than the approximately 630-donor mean. V-gene and J-gene trimming of TCR beta chains was associated with a missense DCLRE1C variant in a later genetic analysis, and the association was replicated in an independent cohort. This cohort had only TCR beta chains sequenced, and the lack of alpha or paired-chain data limited which features could be detected. Three of the identified cytomegalovirus-associated TCR beta chains were confirmed in vitro to be specific for cytomegalovirus antigens. A later analysis found that TCR association rates varied across HLA loci, with DRB1 alleles showing the most associated TCRs and HLA-C alleles the fewest. A cluster of highly shared sequence variants was judged likely to be a technical artifact of the sequencing pipeline. Because the 87-base-pair reads could not distinguish some IMGT-functional V segments, including TRBV6-2 and TRBV6-3, those segments were excluded. According to a later analysis, most CMV-associated TCR beta chains appeared to be HLA-restricted, and the HLA associations seemed to be driven largely by CMV exposure. Because some donors lacked HLA typing at each locus, the association tests relied only on the typed subset. According to the authors, the approach could potentially be generalized to other disease states and immunological phenotypes. In the study, some 160 TCR beta chains were listed as associated with cytomegalovirus. For the cohort, immune exposure information was limited to CMV serostatus. A later analysis found that HLA-associated TCR beta chains were more clonally expanded and had lower generation probabilities than equally common non-associated chains. In a later analysis, several top co-occurrence clusters were reported to appear linked to parvovirus B19, influenza, CMV and Epstein-Barr virus. Cytomegalovirus status was reported to be diagnosed by the classifier with high specificity and sensitivity in both the original and validation cohorts. Across donors, most TCR sequences were observed very rarely, whereas some public TCRs were present in many individuals. In an earlier analysis of under 600 of the donors, most TCR beta V segments were observed in productive rearrangements about 87% or about 30% of the time, broadly matching IMGT annotations. Correlated functional status among segregating V segments might be attributable to linkage disequilibrium, but an unknown experimental factor could not be ruled out. In a later analysis, some 18,000 TCR beta sequences were associated with specific HLA alleles at a false discovery rate of 0.05. Some 16 rarely observed V segments, including chromosome 9 orphons, were excluded from the earlier analysis of some 590 of the donors because counts were too low. Presence/absence analyses assumed roughly uniform sequencing depth across donors, an assumption that may not hold. A further reported finding was that TCR beta sequences accurately predicted the HLA-A and HLA-B alleles for most subjects in the first cohort.

Turning to this clone: It lacks a known antigen. Per-nucleotide qualities are absent, and no much larger clonotype sits a single base away.

The cohort was made up of 666 healthy bone marrow donors. All cohort members were sampled while nominally healthy, although unrecorded immune exposures were likely present. The donor was CMV seropositive and belonged to the group of 250 to 350 seropositive cohort members. A peripheral blood sample was provided by each donor, and peripheral blood mononuclear cells were used for TCR beta sequencing. Genomic DNA extraction from the blood cell samples was performed with the Qiagen DNeasy Blood Extraction Kit. The protocol used for the library was the immunoSEQ multiplex PCR assay. For the multiplex PCR, a mixture combining 60 forward primers for TCR Vbeta segments and 13 reverse primers for TCR Jbeta segments was used. The CDR3 region of rearranged TCR beta genes was amplified from genomic DNA by a multiplex PCR assay. The amplified TCR beta libraries were sequenced on the Illumina HiSeq System as 87-base-pair reads. The authors processed their data as follows. In a later analysis, approximately 74 million unique TCR beta chains were counted across the roughly 610 repertoires, and roughly 11 million of these chains were shared by at least two donors. Raw reads were error-corrected and collapsed into unique sequences with a nearest-neighbor algorithm that merged closely related sequences to remove PCR and sequencing errors. To assign V, D and J gene segments, CDR3 sequences were aligned to IMGT reference sequences. For a sequence to be retained, a match of at least six nucleotides to both a V gene segment and a J gene segment was required. Rearrangements were classified as productive when the CDR3 lacked stop codons and remained in frame with V and J, and all other rearrangements were classified as non-productive. Following IMGT convention, CDR3 was defined as the stretch from the second conserved V-encoded cysteine to the conserved J-encoded phenylalanine. The earlier analysis of a few hundred of the donors excluded sequences that lacked an unambiguous match to a single V gene segment. In an earlier analysis of almost 600 of the donors, a V segment was called functional when productive rearrangements were above 56.7%, and segregating when the standard deviation between donors exceeded 5%. A statistical classification framework was built to diagnose cytomegalovirus status from the catalog of TCR beta chain sequences. In a later analysis, V and J genes were assigned by comparing TCR nucleotide sequences against IMGT/GENE-DB human TR gene sequences. The TCRdist pipeline was used in a later analysis to assign CDR3 sequences and most-parsimonious VDJ recombination scenarios. In a later analysis, every TCR beta chain was defined by the combination of its CDR3 amino acid sequence and its V-gene family, and reads without a unique V-gene family were dropped. A later analysis removed 550 to 700 highly shared, low-generation-probability nucleotide sequences to deal with suspected cross-contamination and a sequencing artifact. In a later analysis, a clonal expansion index for each public chain was calculated from normalized within-repertoire ranks of inferred template counts. Generation probabilities in a later analysis came from a VDJ recombination model fitted to out-of-frame rearrangements, and those results were checked against IGoR. A later analysis scored TCR-TCR, TCR-HLA and TCR-CMV co-occurrence with hypergeometric tests, applying a repertoire-size bias correction to TCR pairs. In a later analysis, false discovery rates were estimated by permuting HLA or CMV assignments 20 times. In a later analysis, co-occurring TCRs were grouped with DBSCAN, and TCRdist sequence similarity was added when clustering was performed within HLA-allele-positive subsets. Repertoires with fewer than 30,000 or more than 120,000 public chains were left out of co-occurrence clustering, as were five repertoires with anomalous nucleotide sharing. This immuneACCESS table, as held by TCRdb, lists in-frame sequences with V and J called but not all clones. Of the missing ones, under half trace to an unresolved V gene in checked studies; the others have no known cause. V, J and clone size are those of that table, while D and trimming were read from the DNA. The sample profile shows roughly 77,000 clones; more than 70% of them were found once. The ten largest account for 12% of the sample.

V trim: 3 bases; J trim: 0 bases; unmatched bases: 1. Inclusive of the bounding cysteine and phenylalanine, the CDR3 is 14 residues long. The DNA shown is the 42-base CDR3, in frame from base 1. Via the germline V gene, CDR1 is MDHEN and CDR2 SYDVKM. This TCR was sampled from a woman aged 35 to 49 in good health and CMV-seropositive. The V gene is TRBV28 and the J gene is TRBJ2-5, and TRBD1 matches 7 of the central bases. The sequenced material came from PBMCs. The DNA sequence reads TGTGCCAGCAGTTTGACAGGGTACCAAGAGACCCAGTACTTC. Its coded protein is CASSLTGYQETQYF.